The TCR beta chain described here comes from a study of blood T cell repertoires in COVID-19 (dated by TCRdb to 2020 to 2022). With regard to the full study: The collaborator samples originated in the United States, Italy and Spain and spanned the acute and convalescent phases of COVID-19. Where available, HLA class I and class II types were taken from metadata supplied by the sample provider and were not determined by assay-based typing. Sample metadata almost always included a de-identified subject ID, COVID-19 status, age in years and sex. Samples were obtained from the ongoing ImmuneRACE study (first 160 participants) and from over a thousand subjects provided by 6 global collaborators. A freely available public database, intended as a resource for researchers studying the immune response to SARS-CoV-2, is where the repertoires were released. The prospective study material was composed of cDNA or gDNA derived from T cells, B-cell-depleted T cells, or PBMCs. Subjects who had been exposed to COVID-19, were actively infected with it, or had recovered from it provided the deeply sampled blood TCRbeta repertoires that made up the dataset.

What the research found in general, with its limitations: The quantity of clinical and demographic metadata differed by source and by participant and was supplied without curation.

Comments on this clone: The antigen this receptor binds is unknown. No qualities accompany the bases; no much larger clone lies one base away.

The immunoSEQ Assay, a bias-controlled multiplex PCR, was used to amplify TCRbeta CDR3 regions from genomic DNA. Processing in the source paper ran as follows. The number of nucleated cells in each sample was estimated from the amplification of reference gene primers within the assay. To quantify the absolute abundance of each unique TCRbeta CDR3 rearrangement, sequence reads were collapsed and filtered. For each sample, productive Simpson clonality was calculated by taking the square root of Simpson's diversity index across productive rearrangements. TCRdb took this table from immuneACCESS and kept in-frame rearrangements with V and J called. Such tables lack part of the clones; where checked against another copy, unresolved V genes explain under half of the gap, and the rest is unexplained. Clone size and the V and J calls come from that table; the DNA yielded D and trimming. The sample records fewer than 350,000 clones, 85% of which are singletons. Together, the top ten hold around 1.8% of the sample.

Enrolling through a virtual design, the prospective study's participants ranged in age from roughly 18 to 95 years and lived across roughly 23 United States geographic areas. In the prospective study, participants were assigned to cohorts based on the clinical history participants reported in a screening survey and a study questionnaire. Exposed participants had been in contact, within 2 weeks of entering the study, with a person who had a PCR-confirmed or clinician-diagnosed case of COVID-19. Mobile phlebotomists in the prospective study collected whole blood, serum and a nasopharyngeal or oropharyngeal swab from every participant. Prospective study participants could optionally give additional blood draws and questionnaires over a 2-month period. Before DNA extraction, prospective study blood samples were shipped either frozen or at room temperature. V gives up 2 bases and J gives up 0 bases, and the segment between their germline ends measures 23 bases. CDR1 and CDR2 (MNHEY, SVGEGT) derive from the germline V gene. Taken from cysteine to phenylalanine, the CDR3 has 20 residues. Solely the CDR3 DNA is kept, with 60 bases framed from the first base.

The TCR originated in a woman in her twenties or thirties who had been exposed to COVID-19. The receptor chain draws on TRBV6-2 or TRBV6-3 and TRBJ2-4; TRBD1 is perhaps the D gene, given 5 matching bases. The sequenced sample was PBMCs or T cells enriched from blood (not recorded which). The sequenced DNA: TGTGCCAGCAGTTACAGGGGAACAGGCCCACGCTTGCTAGCCAAAAACATTCAGTACTTC. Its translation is CASSYRGTGPRLLAKNIQYF.